These T cell receptor beta chains were read from a single sample in a study of shared clonotypes between healthy human individuals. TCRdb's table, derived via immunoSEQ multiplex PCR, lists solely in-frame clones and lacks some. The sample records approximately 350,000 clones, approximately 79% being singletons. Sequencing input: memory CD4+ T cells sorted from blood. These receptors all stem from a man aged 25-45 years in good health. The CDR3 runs from the conserved cysteine through the conserved F or W. The D gene is left open where the match is weak. Size tells how often a clone was seen (once, few, many) or the class of an expanded clone, and some rows leave it out.

clone_size j_call d_call v_call cdr3_aa cdr3_nt
NA TRBJ2-3 NA TRBV25-1 CASGTRGTDTQYF TGTGCCAGCGGGACTCGAGGCACAGATACGCAGTATTTT
few TRBJ2-3 NA TRBV7-2 CASSFTRSPDTQYF TGTGCCAGCAGCTTCACCAGGTCGCCAGATACGCAGTATTTT
NA TRBJ2-1 TRBD2 TRBV11-2 CASSLRPLPGGGPQHEQFF TGTGCCAGCAGCTTACGGCCCCTTCCGGGAGGGGGGCCCCAGCATGAGCAGTTCTTC
NA TRBJ1-5 NA TRBV14 CASSTGLNQPQHF TGTGCCAGCAGCACGGGCCTCAATCAGCCCCAGCATTTT
few TRBJ2-7 NA TRBV11-2 CASSRAPVYEQYF TGTGCCAGCAGCAGGGCGCCCGTCTACGAGCAGTACTTC
NA TRBJ1-2 NA TRBV21-1 CASSKAVDSFGYTF TGTGCCAGCAGCAAAGCCGTGGACAGTTTTGGCTACACCTTC
NA TRBJ2-3 NA TRBV29-1 CSVDQGGTDTQYF TGCAGCGTTGATCAAGGGGGCACAGATACGCAGTATTTT
NA TRBJ2-1 NA TRBV18 CASSPNYNEQFF TGTGCCAGCTCACCTAACTACAATGAGCAGTTCTTC
NA TRBJ1-5 NA TRBV5-4 CASSLEGRTYSNQPQHF TGTGCCAGCAGCTTGGAGGGCAGAACTTATAGCAATCAGCCCCAGCATTTT
NA TRBJ1-2 TRBD1 TRBV4-2 CASSQGPGRGNGYTF TGTGCCAGCAGCCAAGGTCCAGGCAGGGGGAATGGCTACACCTTC
NA TRBJ1-2 NA TRBV27 CASSLYFTRDGYTF TGTGCCAGCAGTTTGTACTTTACCCGGGATGGCTACACCTTC
NA TRBJ2-1 TRBD2 TRBV5-1 CASSWGLAGGHNEQFF TGCGCCAGCAGTTGGGGACTAGCGGGAGGACACAATGAGCAGTTCTTC
NA TRBJ2-1 NA TRBV7-8 CASRGASYNEQFF TGTGCCAGCCGCGGGGCGTCCTACAATGAGCAGTTCTTC
NA TRBJ2-3 NA TRBV29-1 CSVTTHTDTQYF TGCAGCGTAACGACTCATACAGATACGCAGTATTTT
few TRBJ2-3 TRBD2 TRBV9 CASSVSVSSGRGWDTQYF TGTGCCAGCAGCGTATCAGTGTCTAGCGGTCGAGGGTGGGATACGCAGTATTTT
NA TRBJ1-1 NA TRBV5-6 CASSLQFNTEAFF TGTGCCAGCAGCTTGCAGTTCAACACTGAAGCTTTCTTT
NA TRBJ1-5 NA TRBV27 CASSLAGGSNQPQHF TGTGCCAGCAGTTTGGCAGGTGGGAGCAATCAGCCCCAGCATTTT
NA TRBJ1-5 NA TRBV11-2 CASSPRQVDQPQHF TGTGCCAGCAGCCCTCGACAGGTTGATCAGCCCCAGCATTTT
few TRBJ2-1 NA TRBV7-2 CASSLGAPTSYNEQFF TGTGCCAGCAGCTTAGGAGCCCCCACGTCCTACAATGAGCAGTTCTTC
NA TRBJ2-1 TRBD2 TRBV2 CASSVQGGRSYNEQFF TGTGCCAGCAGCGTCCAAGGCGGGAGGAGTTACAATGAGCAGTTCTTC
NA TRBJ1-1 TRBD1 TRBV16 CASSPDRGAFF TGTGCCAGCAGCCCGGACAGGGGGGCTTTCTTT
NA TRBJ1-1 NA TRBV6-1 CASSRQLNTEAFF TGTGCCAGCTCTCGGCAGCTTAACACTGAAGCTTTCTTT
NA TRBJ1-3 NA TRBV15 CATSRARDTIYF TGTGCCACCAGCAGAGCACGAGACACCATATATTTT
NA TRBJ1-1 TRBD1 TRBV28 CASSSRTGSNTEAFF TGTGCCAGCAGTTCCCGGACAGGTTCGAACACTGAAGCTTTCTTT
NA TRBJ2-4 TRBD1 TRBV7-9 CASSATQGQENIQYF TGTGCCAGCAGCGCAACGCAGGGACAGGAAAACATTCAGTACTTC
NA TRBJ1-1 NA TRBV9 CASSRSVGGVADTEAFF TGTGCCAGCAGCAGATCCGTCGGAGGGGTTGCTGACACTGAAGCTTTCTTT
NA TRBJ2-7 NA TRBV4-1 CASSPNPGTKAHEQYF TGCGCCAGCAGCCCGAACCCCGGGACAAAGGCCCACGAGCAGTACTTC
NA TRBJ2-1 TRBD2 TRBV11-2 CASSSLAGVQYNEQFF TGTGCCAGCAGCTCCTTAGCGGGAGTTCAATACAATGAGCAGTTCTTC
NA TRBJ2-1 NA TRBV10-3 CATLDSNGYNEQFF TGTGCCACCTTAGACAGCAATGGGTACAATGAGCAGTTCTTC
NA TRBJ1-2 NA TRBV5-1 CASSLDTGYGYTF TGCGCCAGCAGCTTGGATACAGGGTATGGCTACACCTTC
many TRBJ1-5 TRBD1 TRBV5-5 CASSPAGQPHQPQHF TGTGCCAGCAGCCCAGCGGGACAGCCCCACCAGCCCCAGCATTTT
once TRBJ2-7 NA TRBV7-8 CASSLRGGPQYF TGTGCCAGCAGCTTACGTGGGGGTCCCCAGTACTTC
NA TRBJ2-7 TRBD2 TRBV10-1 CASSEGLAGGYEQYF TGCGCCAGCAGTGAGGGACTAGCGGGTGGATACGAGCAGTACTTC
NA TRBJ1-1 NA TRBV10-3 CAIGTRFGEAFF TGTGCCATCGGAACTAGGTTCGGTGAAGCTTTCTTT
NA TRBJ2-1 NA TRBV5-1 CASSPPSVSYNEQFF TGCGCCAGCAGCCCCCCTAGCGTATCCTACAATGAGCAGTTCTTC
NA TRBJ2-3 NA TRBV5-6 CASSRRRDTQYF TGTGCCAGCAGCCGGAGGCGAGATACGCAGTATTTT
NA TRBJ2-7 TRBD2 TRBV25-1 CASSEASGSDEQYF TGTGCCAGCAGTGAGGCTAGCGGGAGTGACGAGCAGTACTTC
NA TRBJ2-7 TRBD2 TRBV14 CASSQERRTSGSNEQYF TGTGCCAGCAGCCAAGAAAGGAGGACTAGCGGGAGTAACGAGCAGTACTTC
many TRBJ2-7 NA TRBV10-3 CAIKIGGGSYEQYF TGTGCCATCAAGATAGGGGGTGGATCCTACGAGCAGTACTTC
NA TRBJ1-3 NA TRBV28 CASSSNSGNTIYF TGTGCCAGCAGTTCAAACTCTGGAAACACCATATATTTT
NA TRBJ2-7 NA TRBV11-2 CASSLYPSRQNKYEQYF TGTGCCAGCAGCTTATACCCCTCTAGACAAAATAAATACGAGCAGTACTTC
NA TRBJ2-1 TRBD1 TRBV5-1 CASSLGQGPNNEQFF TGCGCCAGCAGCTTAGGACAGGGCCCAAACAATGAGCAGTTCTTC